This entry concerns a single TCR beta chain. The target of this receptor is not known. No base quality values were provided; no much bigger clone lies one nucleotide off. The CDR3, cysteine through phenylalanine, is 14 amino acids long. The CDR3 DNA has 42 bases and is translated from base 1. The germline V gene encodes CDR1 GTSNPN and CDR2 SVGIG (reference sequence). Between the V and J ends, shortened by 2 bases and 12 bases respectively, the junction contains 19 bases. The treatment or condition label, as the study defines it: 15 to 20 received Ad26.COV2.S at low or high dose, single or two shots; roughly 5 received placebo; per-sample allocation not given. Repertoires of vaccine and placebo recipients were sequenced from samples taken on day 63 after the first injection. Cohort 1b enrolled some 25 adults aged 18-55 years at a single site in Boston, USA, between 29 July and 7 August 2020. Ad26.COV2.S was a replication-incompetent adenovirus type 26 vector expressing a prefusion-stabilized SARS-CoV-2 spike protein from the original Wuhan strain.

TCRbeta CDR3 regions were sequenced with the immunoSEQ Assay. After extraction, genomic DNA underwent amplification by bias-controlled multiplex PCR, followed by high-throughput sequencing. Under the source paper's analysis protocol: Collapsing and filtering of sequences were performed to quantify the absolute abundance of each unique TCRbeta CDR3 region. T cell fraction was estimated by normalizing TCRbeta template counts to usable DNA, which was measured by amplifying reference genes present in all nucleated cells. Repertoire TCRs were annotated as SARS-CoV-2-specific by exact matching of V gene, CDR3 amino acid sequence and J gene to a known reactive TCR set. The reference SARS-CoV-2 TCR set was derived from MIRA and filtered for enrichment in COVID-19-positive ImmuneCODE repertoires, a step that removed public or cross-reactive TCRs. Using the MIRA antigens, annotated TCRs were further analysed by specific ORF or by position within an ORF. Depth was the summed frequency of annotated unique rearrangements, while breadth was defined as annotated unique rearrangements over total unique productive rearrangements. Two-sided Wilcoxon rank-sum tests were applied when comparing TCR breadth between groups. Drawn from immuneACCESS, this table holds only the in-frame rearrangements with V and J called that TCRdb kept. Clones are partly lost; checked studies trace under half to an unresolved V gene and leave the rest unexplained. V and J calls and clone size are as listed in that table; D and trimming were resolved from the DNA. The sample table shows roughly 680,000 clones, and about 90% are seen once. Of the sample, approximately 1.5% is held by the ten largest clones.

The sample is drawn from a study of Ad26.COV2.S vaccination and SARS-CoV-2 variants (dated by TCRdb to the early 2020s). For the wider study: Vaccine-arm donors came from COV1001, a multicentre, randomized, double-blind, placebo-controlled phase I-IIa trial of Ad26.COV2.S in healthy adults. A total of some 30 samples were included in the TCR-sequenced set, comprising around 20 Ad26.COV2.S vaccine recipients, 5 placebo recipients and 8 SARS-CoV-2 convalescent individuals. The specificity and breadth of SARS-CoV-2-reactive T cell receptors after Ad26.COV2.S vaccination were assessed by TCRbeta repertoire sequencing. Ad26.COV2.S was administered intramuscularly at 5 x 10^10 or 1 x 10^11 viral particles, either as a single shot or as two shots given 56 days apart. Investigators remained blinded to trial group allocation during experiments and outcome assessment. Trial participants were randomized into five groups of five, in which low-dose or high-dose Ad26.COV2.S was given once or twice, or placebo was given on both occasions.

Findings and caveats that apply to the study as a whole: According to the authors, total T cell responses may have been underestimated by the TCR breadth and depth analyses. After vaccination, substantial breadth of spike-specific CD8+ and CD4+ T cell responses was reported. Spike-specific TCR breadth was higher in Ad26.COV2.S recipients than in placebo recipients (P = 0.0014). Non-spike TCR breadth was comparable between vaccine and placebo recipients, consistent with the vaccine containing only spike. The study was not powered to compare responses between vaccine doses or regimens.

The origin of this receptor is a person between 18 and 59 years old who received the Ad26.COV2.S COVID-19 vaccine or a placebo. This sequence uses TRBV30 and TRBJ1-4, with TRBD1 as a weak D call on 5 bases. This specimen was peripheral blood, taken in a trial of Ad26.COV2.S vaccine versus placebo. Here the CDR3 is given as CAWSPGTSLEELFF. The DNA is as follows: TGTGCCTGGAGTCCCGGGACCTCCTTGGAGGAACTGTTTTTT.